This entry is about one T cell receptor beta chain. No antigen is known for it. One end of the junction is discordant with germline, which a read error may explain. These data belong to a study of tumor and adjacent non-tumor tissue in lung cancer. Across the whole study: Patients were aged about 31 to 76, 9 to 10 men and 4 to 6 women, stage I to III. Each sample yielded some 4 million productive TCRbeta reads on average.

This sample's RNA came from whole unsorted tissue. Germline CDR1 and CDR2: KGHDR and SFDVKD. The CDR3 extends over 18 amino acids. TCRbeta libraries were built with three rounds of nested PCR, modified from ARM-PCR. TCRdb re-called the multiplex PCR reads with MiXCR, one entry per CDR3 protein. The sample lists 78,000 or so distinct CDR3 sequences, 75% to 90% occurring once. Study findings and constraints: TCR diversity was significantly greater in tumor than normal lung tissue. Normal lung showed higher cumulative top 100 clone frequency than tumor.

This clonotype originated in a woman in her 50s with non-small cell lung cancer. The chain couples TRBV24-1 to TRBJ2-1; 13 bases fit TRBD2. The sequenced sample consisted of lung tumor tissue. CDR3 in amino acids: CVTSTGTSGDPLYNEQSF. CDR3 bases: TGTGTCACCAGCACCGGGACTAGCGGGGATCCCCTCTACAATGAGCAGTCCTTC.